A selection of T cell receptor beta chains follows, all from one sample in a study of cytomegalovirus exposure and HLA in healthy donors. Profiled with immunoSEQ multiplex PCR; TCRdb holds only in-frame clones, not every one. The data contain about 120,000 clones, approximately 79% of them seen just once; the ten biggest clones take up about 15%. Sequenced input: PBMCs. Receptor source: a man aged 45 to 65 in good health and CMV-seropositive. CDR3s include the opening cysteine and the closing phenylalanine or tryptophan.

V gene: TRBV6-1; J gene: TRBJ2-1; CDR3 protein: CASTGTGSSYNEQFF
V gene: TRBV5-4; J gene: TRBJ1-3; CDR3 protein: CASSATGFGNTIYF
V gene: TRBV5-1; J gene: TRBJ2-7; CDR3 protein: CASSLANGGSYEQYF
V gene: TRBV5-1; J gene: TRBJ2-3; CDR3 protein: CASSFRGADPDTQYF
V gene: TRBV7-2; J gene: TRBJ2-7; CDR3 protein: CASSQDRYEQYF
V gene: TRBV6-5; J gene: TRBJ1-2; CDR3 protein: CASSRQGFGYTF
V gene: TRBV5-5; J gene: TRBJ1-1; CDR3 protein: CASSLLYSNTEAFF
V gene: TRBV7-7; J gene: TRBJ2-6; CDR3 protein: CASSLGSVSGANVLTF
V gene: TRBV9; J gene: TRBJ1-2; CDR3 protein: CASSVDRGNYGYTF
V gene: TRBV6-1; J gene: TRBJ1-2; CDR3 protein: CARELPGTNYGYTF
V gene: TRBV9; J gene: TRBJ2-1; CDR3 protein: CASSPRPGGDEQFF
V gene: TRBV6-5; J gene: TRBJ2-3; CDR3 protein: CASRRDSADTQYF
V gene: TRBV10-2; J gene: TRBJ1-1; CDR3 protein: CASSESQRRGTEAFF
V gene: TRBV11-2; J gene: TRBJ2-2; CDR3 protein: CASSSTRTGENGELFF
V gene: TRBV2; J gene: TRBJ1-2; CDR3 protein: CASSGGGVLYGYTF
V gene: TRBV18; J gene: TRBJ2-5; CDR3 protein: CASSPQGQETQYF
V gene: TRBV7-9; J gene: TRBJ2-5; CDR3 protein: CASSFGQGQETQYF
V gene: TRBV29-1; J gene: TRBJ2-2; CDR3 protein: CSVELGYTGELFF
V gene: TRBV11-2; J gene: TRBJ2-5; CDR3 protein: CASNGGSGGETQYF